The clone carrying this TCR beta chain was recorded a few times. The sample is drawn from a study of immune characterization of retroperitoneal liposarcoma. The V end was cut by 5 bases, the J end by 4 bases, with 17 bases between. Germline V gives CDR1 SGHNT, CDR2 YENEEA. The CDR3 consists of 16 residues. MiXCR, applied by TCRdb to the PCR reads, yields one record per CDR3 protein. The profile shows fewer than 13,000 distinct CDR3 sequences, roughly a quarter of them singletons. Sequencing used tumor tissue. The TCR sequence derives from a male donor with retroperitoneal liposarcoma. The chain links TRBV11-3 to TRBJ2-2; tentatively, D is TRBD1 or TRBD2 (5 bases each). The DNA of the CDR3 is TGTGCCAGCAGCCTAGGGACCGACCAATTCACCGGGGAGCTGTTTTTT. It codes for CASSLGTDQFTGELFF.